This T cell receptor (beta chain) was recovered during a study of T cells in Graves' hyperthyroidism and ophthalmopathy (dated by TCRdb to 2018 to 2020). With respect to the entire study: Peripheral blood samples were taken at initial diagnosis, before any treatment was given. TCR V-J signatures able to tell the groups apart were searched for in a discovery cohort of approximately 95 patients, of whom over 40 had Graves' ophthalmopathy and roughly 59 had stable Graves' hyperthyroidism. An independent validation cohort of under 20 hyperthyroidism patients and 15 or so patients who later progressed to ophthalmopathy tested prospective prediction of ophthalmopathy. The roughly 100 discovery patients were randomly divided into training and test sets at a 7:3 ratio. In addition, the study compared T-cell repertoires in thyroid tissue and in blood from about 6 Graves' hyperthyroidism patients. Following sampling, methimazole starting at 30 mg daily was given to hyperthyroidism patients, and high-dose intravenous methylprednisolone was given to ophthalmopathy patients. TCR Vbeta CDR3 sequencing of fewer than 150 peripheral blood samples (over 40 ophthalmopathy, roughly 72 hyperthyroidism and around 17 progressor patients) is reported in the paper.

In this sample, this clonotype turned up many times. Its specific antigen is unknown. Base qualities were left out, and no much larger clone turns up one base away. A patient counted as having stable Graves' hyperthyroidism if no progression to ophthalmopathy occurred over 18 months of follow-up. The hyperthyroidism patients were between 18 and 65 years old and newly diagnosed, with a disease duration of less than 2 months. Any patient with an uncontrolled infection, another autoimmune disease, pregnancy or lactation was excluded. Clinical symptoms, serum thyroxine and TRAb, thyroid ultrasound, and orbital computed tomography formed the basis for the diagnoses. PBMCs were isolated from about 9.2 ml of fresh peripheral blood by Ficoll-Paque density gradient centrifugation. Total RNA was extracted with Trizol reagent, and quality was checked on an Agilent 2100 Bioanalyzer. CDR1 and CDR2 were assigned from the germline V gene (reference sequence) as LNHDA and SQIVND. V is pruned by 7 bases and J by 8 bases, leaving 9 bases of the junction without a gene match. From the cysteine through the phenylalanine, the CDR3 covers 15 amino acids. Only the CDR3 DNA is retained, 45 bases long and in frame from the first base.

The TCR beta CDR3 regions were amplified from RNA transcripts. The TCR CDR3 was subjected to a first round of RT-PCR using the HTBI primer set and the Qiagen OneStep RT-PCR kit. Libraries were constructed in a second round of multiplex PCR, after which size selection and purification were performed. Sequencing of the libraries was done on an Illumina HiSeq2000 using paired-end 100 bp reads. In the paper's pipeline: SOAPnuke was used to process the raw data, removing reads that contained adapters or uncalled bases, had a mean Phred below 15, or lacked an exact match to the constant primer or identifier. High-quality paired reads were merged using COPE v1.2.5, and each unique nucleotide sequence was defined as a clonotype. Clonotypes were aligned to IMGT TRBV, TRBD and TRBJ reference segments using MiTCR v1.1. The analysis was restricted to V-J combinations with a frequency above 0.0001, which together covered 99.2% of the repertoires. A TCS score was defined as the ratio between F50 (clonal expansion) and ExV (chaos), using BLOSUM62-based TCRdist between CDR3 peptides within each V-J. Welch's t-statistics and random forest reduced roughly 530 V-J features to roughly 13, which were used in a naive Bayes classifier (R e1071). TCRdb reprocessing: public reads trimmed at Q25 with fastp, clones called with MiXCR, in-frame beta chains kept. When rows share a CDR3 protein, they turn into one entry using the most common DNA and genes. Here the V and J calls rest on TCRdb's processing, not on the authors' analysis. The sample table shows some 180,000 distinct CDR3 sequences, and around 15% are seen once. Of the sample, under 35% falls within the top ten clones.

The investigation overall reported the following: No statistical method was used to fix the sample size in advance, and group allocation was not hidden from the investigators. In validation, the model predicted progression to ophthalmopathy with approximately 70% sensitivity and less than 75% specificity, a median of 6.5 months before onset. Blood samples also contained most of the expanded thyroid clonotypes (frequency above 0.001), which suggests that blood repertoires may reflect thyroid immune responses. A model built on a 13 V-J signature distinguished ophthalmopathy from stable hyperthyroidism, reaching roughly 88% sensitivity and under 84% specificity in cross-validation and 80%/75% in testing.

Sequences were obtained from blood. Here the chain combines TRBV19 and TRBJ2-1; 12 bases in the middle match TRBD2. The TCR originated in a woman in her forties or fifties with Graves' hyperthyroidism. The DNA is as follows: TGTGCCAGTACCGAAGGACTAGCGGGGAAATATGAGCAGTTCTTC. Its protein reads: CASTEGLAGKYEQFF.